The 17 T cell receptor beta chains listed next were all sequenced from one sample in a study of OX40 agonist ivuxolimab in advanced cancers. The method was immunoSEQ multiplex PCR; TCRdb's version includes in-frame clones alone and lacks a portion of them. This sample has 34,000 or so clones; under 80% occur once, and the top ten carry approximately 11%. The source was CD4+ or CD8+ T cells sorted from blood, collected in a trial of the OX40 agonist ivuxolimab. The source of these receptors is an adult with an advanced solid tumor such as melanoma, head and neck, liver or kidney cancer.

J is TRBJ2-2 and V is TRBV18; 8 nucleotides align to TRBD1. V gave up 5 bases and J gave up 1 base; unmatched junction bases: 6. CDR3 length: 16 amino acids. CDR1 and CDR2 from the germline V gene are KGHSH and LQKENI. CDR3 nucleotides: TGTGCCAGCTCAACGCGCGGGACAGGGAACACCGGGGAGCTGTTTTTT. Protein sequence: CASSTRGTGNTGELFF.

CDR3 nucleotides: TGTGCCAGCAGTTTGGATGGTTATGGCTACACCTTC. Translated, it gives CASSLDGYGYTF. The chain joins TRBV28 to TRBJ1-2; no definite D call. The CDR3 sequence is 12 residues long. From germline, CDR1 is MDHEN and CDR2 SYDVKM. Trimming removed 3 bases at V and 5 bases at J, with 7 bases between.

This clone occurred a few times. This chain links TRBV18 with TRBJ1-4; D gene ambiguous. Trimming took 1 base from V and 0 from J, leaving 3 bases between them. The CDR3 sequence is 14 residues long. Germline V CDR1 and CDR2: KGHSH, LQKENI. The CDR3 DNA reads as TGTGCCAGCTCACCACTGACAACTAATGAAAAACTGTTTTTT. Residues: CASSPLTTNEKLFF.

This chain links TRBV29-1 with TRBJ1-1; possibly TRBD1 for D (6 bases). This CDR3 is built from 12 residues. Germline assignment: CDR1 SQVTM and CDR2 ANQGSEA. V was pared by 4 bases and J by 5 bases, with 11 bases between. The CDR3 reads CSVGLGATEAFF. Written as DNA, the CDR3 is TGCAGCGTTGGTCTGGGGGCAACTGAAGCTTTCTTT.

This chain links TRBV6-1 with TRBJ1-6; TRBD1 agrees at 8 bases. The germline CDR1 and CDR2 sequences are MNHNS and SASEGT. V gave up 0 bases and J gave up 8 bases; unmatched junction bases: 6. There are 16 residues in the CDR3. CDR3 sequence reads: CASSEATGQVYSPLHF. The CDR3 DNA is TGTGCCAGCAGTGAAGCAACGGGACAGGTCTATTCACCCCTCCACTTT.

As DNA, the CDR3 is TGTGCCATCAGTGGGGACAGGGACTACGAGCAGTACTTC. Residues: CAISGDRDYEQYF. The chain recombines TRBV10-3 with TRBJ2-7, with 9 bases that match TRBD1. Germline lookup yields CDR1 ENHRY and CDR2 SYGVKD. J gave up 3 bases and V 4 bases, and 1 base lay outside the gene matches. The CDR3 spans 13 residues.

The chain joins TRBV27 to TRBJ2-3; D may be TRBD1 (5 bases). CDR1 is MNHEY, CDR2 SMNVEV, per germline (reference sequence). Trimming cost V 2 bases and J 4 bases, with 7 bases left between them. The CDR3 is 13 residues long. Here the CDR3 reads CASSLAGSDTQYF. CDR3 nucleotide sequence: TGTGCCAGCAGTTTAGCAGGGTCAGATACGCAGTATTTT.

This clone was seen more than once but under ten times. The CDR3 bases are TGTGCCAGCAGCCCTTACAGCTACGAGCAGTACTTC. This gives the protein CASSPYSYEQYF. V is TRBV7-8 and J is TRBJ2-7; D call uncertain. Germline V gives CDR1 SGHVS, CDR2 FQNEAQ. V shed 5 bases and J shed 3 bases, with 8 bases lying between them. The CDR3 runs 12 residues. Full variable domain (outside the CDR3, taken from reference TRBV7-8 and TRBJ2-7): GAGVSQSPRYKVAKRGQDVALRCDPISGHVSLFWYQQALGQGPEFLTYFQNEAQLDKSGLPSDRFFAERPEGSVSTLKIQRTQQEDSAVYLCASSPYSYEQYFGPGTRLTVT.

V is TRBV7-9 and J is TRBJ1-2; perhaps TRBD1 as D (6 bases). V lost 2 bases and J lost 8, with 21 bases in between. The CDR3 length is 16 residues. Germline loops: CDR1 SEHNR, CDR2 FQNEAQ (reference sequence). In nucleotides, the CDR3 is TGTGCCAGCAGCTTAATTGAAGGGGGAGGGATTGGAGGCTACACCTTC. Protein: CASSLIEGGGIGGYTF.

The V gene is TRBV6-5, the J gene TRBJ2-3; D remains unclear. The CDR3 has 11 residues. The ends were cut back, 6 bases at V and 6 bases at J, with 7 bases in the middle. Germline V gene lookup returns CDR1 MNHEY and CDR2 SVGAGI. The CDR3 nucleotides are TGTGCCAGCAGCTCCTTTGATACGCAGTATTTT. Translated: CASSSFDTQYF.

The rearrangement links TRBV30 to TRBJ2-7; perhaps D is TRBD1 or TRBD2 (5 bases each). V dropped 0 bases and J dropped 2 bases, with 5 bases sitting between them. The CDR3 loop spans 12 amino acids. CDR1 is GTSNPN and CDR2 is SVGIG in the germline V gene (reference sequence). The CDR3 DNA reads TGTGCCTGGAGTGTGGGACCCTACGAGCAGTACTTC. This encodes CAWSVGPYEQYF.

The rearrangement uses TRBV14 and TRBJ2-5; D unresolved. Germline-derived CDR1 and CDR2 are SGHDN and FVKESK. The CDR3 totals 11 residues. The V gene lost 0 bases and the J gene lost 5 bases, with 1 base spanning the gap. The CDR3 here is CASSQEETQYF. The CDR3 DNA reads as TGTGCCAGCAGCCAAGAGGAGACCCAGTACTTC.

The chain carries TRBV11-2 and TRBJ2-7; a weak D match, TRBD1 (5 bases). CDR3 length equals 15 residues. The V end was cut by 4 bases, the J end by 0 bases, with 13 bases between. Per the germline V gene, CDR1 is SGHAT and CDR2 is FQNNGV. CDR3 loop: CASSSRDRGSYEQYF. CDR3 DNA: TGTGCCAGCAGCTCCCGCGACAGAGGCTCCTACGAGCAGTACTTC.

This chain connects TRBV6-4 to TRBJ2-1; perhaps TRBD1 as D (6 bases). Germline CDR1 reads MRHNA; CDR2 reads SNTAGT. The CDR3 extends over 15 amino acids. The V gene lost 2 bases and the J gene lost 0 bases, with 8 bases spanning the gap. This chain's CDR3 is CASSDQGSSYNEQFF. CDR3 sequence (DNA): TGTGCCAGCAGTGACCAGGGGAGCTCCTACAATGAGCAGTTCTTC.

The chain combines TRBV7-9 with TRBJ2-1; D unclear. The CDR3 length is 15 residues. The V end lost 1 base, the J end lost 1 base, and 8 bases lay between the germline ends. The germline V gene encodes CDR1 SEHNR and CDR2 FQNEAQ (reference sequence). CDR3 DNA: TGTGCCAGCAGCTTAGGTCAGCATTCCTACAATGAGCAGTTCTTC. Protein product: CASSLGQHSYNEQFF.

The rearrangement joins TRBV5-6 to TRBJ1-4; 7 nucleotides agree with TRBD1. V shed 1 base, J shed 7 bases, and the junction held 7 bases outside the gene matches. The length of the CDR3 is 15 residues. The V gene's germline CDR1 is SGHDT and CDR2 YYEEEE. The CDR3 loop is CASSLTSQGVEKLFF. In DNA form, the CDR3 reads TGTGCCAGCAGCTTGACCTCTCAGGGGGTTGAAAAACTGTTTTTT.

The CDR3 region is CASSSRDRAGPVYGYTF. In DNA, the CDR3 is TGTGCCAGCAGTTCTAGGGACAGGGCTGGTCCCGTCTATGGCTACACCTTC. V usage is TRBV28 and J usage is TRBJ1-2, with 9 bases identical to TRBD1. Unmatched junction bases numbered 13, after V lost 4 bases and J lost 4 bases. The V gene's germline CDR1 is MDHEN and CDR2 SYDVKM. CDR3 length: 17 amino acids.